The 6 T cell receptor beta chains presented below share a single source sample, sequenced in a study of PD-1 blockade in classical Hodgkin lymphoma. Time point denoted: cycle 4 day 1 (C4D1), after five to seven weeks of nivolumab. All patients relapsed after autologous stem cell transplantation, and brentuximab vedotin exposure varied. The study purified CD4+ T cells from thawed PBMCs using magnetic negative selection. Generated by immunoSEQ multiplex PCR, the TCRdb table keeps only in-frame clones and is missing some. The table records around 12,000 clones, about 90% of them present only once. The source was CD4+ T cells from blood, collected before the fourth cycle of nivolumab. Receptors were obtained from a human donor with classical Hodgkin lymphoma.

The chain's CDR3 is CASSLEGSNTEAFF. The CDR3 bases are TGTGCCAGCAGCTTAGAGGGCAGCAACACTGAAGCTTTCTTT. The chain links TRBV7-9 to TRBJ1-1; D unresolved. Germline assignment: CDR1 SEHNR and CDR2 FQNEAQ (reference sequence). This CDR3 spans 14 amino acids. Trimming cost V 1 base and J 2 bases, with 8 bases left between them.

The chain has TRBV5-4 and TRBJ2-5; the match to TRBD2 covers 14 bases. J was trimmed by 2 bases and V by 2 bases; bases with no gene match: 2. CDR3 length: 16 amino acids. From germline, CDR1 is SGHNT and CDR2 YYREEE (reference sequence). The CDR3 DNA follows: TGTGCCAGCAGCTTAGGACTAGCGGGGGGACAAGAGACCCAGTACTTC. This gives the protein CASSLGLAGGQETQYF.

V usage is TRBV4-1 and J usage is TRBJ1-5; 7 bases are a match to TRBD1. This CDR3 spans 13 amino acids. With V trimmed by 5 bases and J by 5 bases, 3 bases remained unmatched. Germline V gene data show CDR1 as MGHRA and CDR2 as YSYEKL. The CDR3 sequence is CASSITGDQPQHF. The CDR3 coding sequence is TGCGCCAGCAGCATAACAGGGGATCAGCCCCAGCATTTT.

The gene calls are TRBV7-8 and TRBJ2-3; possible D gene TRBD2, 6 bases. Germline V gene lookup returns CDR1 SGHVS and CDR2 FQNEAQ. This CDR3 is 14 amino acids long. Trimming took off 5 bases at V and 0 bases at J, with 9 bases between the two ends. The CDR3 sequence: CASSRGRSTDTQYF. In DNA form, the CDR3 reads TGTGCCAGCAGCCGGGGGAGGAGCACAGATACGCAGTATTTT.

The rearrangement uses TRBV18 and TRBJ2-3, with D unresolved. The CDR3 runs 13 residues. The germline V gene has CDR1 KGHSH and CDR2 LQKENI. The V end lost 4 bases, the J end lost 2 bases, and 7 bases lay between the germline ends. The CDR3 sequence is CASSRGNTDTQYF. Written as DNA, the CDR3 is TGTGCCAGCTCACGTGGAAACACAGATACGCAGTATTTT.

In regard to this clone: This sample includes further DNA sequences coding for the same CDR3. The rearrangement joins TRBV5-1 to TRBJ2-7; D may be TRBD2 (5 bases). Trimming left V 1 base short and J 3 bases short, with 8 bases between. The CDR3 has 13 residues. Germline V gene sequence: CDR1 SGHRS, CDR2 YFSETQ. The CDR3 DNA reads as TGCGCCAGCAGCTTGCTCGGGGACTACGAGCAGTACTTC. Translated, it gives CASSLLGDYEQYF.